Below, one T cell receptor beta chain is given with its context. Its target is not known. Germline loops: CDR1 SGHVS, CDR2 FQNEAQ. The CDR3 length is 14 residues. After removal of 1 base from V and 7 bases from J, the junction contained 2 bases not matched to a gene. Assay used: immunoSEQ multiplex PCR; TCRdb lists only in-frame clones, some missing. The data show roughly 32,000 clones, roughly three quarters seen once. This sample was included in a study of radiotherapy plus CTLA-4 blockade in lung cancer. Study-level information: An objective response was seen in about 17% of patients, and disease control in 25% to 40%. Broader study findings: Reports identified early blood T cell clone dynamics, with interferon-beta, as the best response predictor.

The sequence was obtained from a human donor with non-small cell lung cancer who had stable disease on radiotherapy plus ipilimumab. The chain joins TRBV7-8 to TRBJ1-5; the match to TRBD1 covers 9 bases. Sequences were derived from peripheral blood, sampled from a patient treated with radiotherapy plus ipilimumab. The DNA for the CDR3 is TGTGCCAGCAGCTTAGGGACAGGGGTACAGCCCCAGCATTTT. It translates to CASSLGTGVQPQHF.